The 20 T cell receptor beta chains below were found in one sample sequenced in a study of T cell responses to AZD1222 COVID-19 vaccine. Method: immunoSEQ multiplex PCR; TCRdb's copy keeps in-frame clones and lacks some. The sample has around 130,000 clones, under 95% seen once. The starting material was peripheral blood, obtained on day 0 of AZD1222 vaccination. The receptors were sampled from an adult in good health.

The table lists this clone with a count of one. The V gene is TRBV7-8, the J gene TRBJ1-5, with 7 nucleotides matching TRBD1. The CDR3 has 15 amino acids. J lost 7 bases, V lost 4 bases, and 10 bases had no gene match. Germline values: CDR1 SGHVS, CDR2 FQNEAQ. The CDR3: CASSSRQGGRQPQHF. The CDR3 DNA sequence: TGTGCCAGCAGCTCACGACAGGGCGGGAGGCAGCCCCAGCATTTT.

This clone was seen once. The CDR3 region has the DNA TGTGCCAGTAGTATGGGGTTTGGACTAGCGCCGGAGACCCAGTACTTC. Protein product: CASSMGFGLAPETQYF. The V gene is TRBV19, the J gene TRBJ2-5; 9 bases fit TRBD2. The V segment lost 3 bases and the J segment 5 bases; nucleotides outside the gene matches: 10. The CDR3 covers 16 residues. Germline CDR1 is LNHDA and CDR2 is SQIVND (reference sequence).

The rearrangement uses TRBV2 and TRBJ1-5; D call uncertain. This CDR3 contains 14 residues. Germline lookup yields CDR1 SNHLY and CDR2 FYNNEI. Trimming cost V 3 bases and J 6 bases, with 12 bases left between them. CDR3: CASSEWELGQPQHF. The CDR3 nucleotides are TGTGCCAGCAGTGAGTGGGAGTTAGGTCAGCCCCAGCATTTT.

The chain links TRBV6-2 or TRBV6-3 to TRBJ2-7, with D uncertain. V was pared by 3 bases and J by 4 bases, with 10 bases between. The CDR3 extends over 13 amino acids. Per germline, CDR1 MNHEY and CDR2 SVGEGT. CDR3 protein: CASSYSPEYEQYF. The DNA for the CDR3 is TGTGCCAGCAGTTATAGTCCGGAATACGAGCAGTACTTC.

The chain has TRBV9 and TRBJ2-3, with 7 bases aligning to TRBD1. Germline assignment: CDR1 SGDLS and CDR2 YYNGEE. The V gene end was trimmed by 0 bases and the J gene end by 0 bases; junction bases not matched to a gene: 4. There are 16 residues in the CDR3. In nucleotides, the CDR3 is TGTGCCAGCAGCGTAGGGACAGGATATAGCACAGATACGCAGTATTTT. It codes for CASSVGTGYSTDTQYF.

As DNA, the CDR3 is TGTGCCAGTAGTAATGCTTTAGCTGGGGCCAACGTCCTGACTTTC. As protein: CASSNALAGANVLTF. The J gene is TRBJ2-6, the V gene TRBV19; no clear D. This CDR3 contains 15 residues. V was clipped by 4 bases and J by 2 bases, with 9 bases between them. Germline loops: CDR1 LNHDA, CDR2 SQIVND (reference sequence). Combining the CDR3 with reference TRBV19 and TRBJ2-6 gives the whole variable domain DGGITQSPKYLFRKEGQNVTLSCEQNLNHDAMYWYRQDPGQGLRLIYYSQIVNDFQKGDIAEGYSVSREKKESFPLTVTSAQKNPTAFYLCASSNALAGANVLTFGAGSRLTVL.

The chain couples TRBV30 to TRBJ2-1, with TRBD1 as a possible D gene (6 bases). The germline CDR1 and CDR2 sequences are GTSNPN and SVGIG (reference sequence). The CDR3 runs 13 residues. V was cut by 2 bases and J by 10 bases, with 15 bases left in between. The DNA of the CDR3 is TGTGCCTGGAGTATAAACAGGGAATGGGAGCAGTTCTTC. This encodes CAWSINREWEQFF.

This chain joins TRBV27 and TRBJ2-3; 7 positions agree with TRBD2. V shed 6 bases and J 2 bases; nucleotides not matched to a gene: 23. The CDR3 totals 20 residues. Germline V CDR1 and CDR2: MNHEY, SMNVEV (reference sequence). The CDR3 DNA reads TGTGCCAGCAGCGATGGGCTGGGCGGGAGACCCGTGAAGATCACAGATACGCAGTATTTT. Its translation: CASSDGLGGRPVKITDTQYF.

The chain combines TRBV5-1 with TRBJ2-5; D gene uncertain. Germline CDR1 is SGHRS and CDR2 is YFSETQ. Trimming cost V 0 bases and J 3 bases, with 6 bases left between them. This CDR3 spans 13 amino acids. The CDR3 protein is CASSLARKETQYF. As DNA, the CDR3 is TGCGCCAGCAGCTTGGCTCGGAAAGAGACCCAGTACTTC.

The V call is TRBV12-3 or TRBV12-4, the J call TRBJ2-3; no clear D gene. The CDR3 is 13 amino acids. With 3 bases removed from V and 7 bases from J, the gap between germline ends came to 11 bases. The CDR3 DNA sequence: TGTGCCAGCAGTTTCCCCCCCGCGTATACGCAGTATTTT. This codes for CASSFPPAYTQYF.

This sequence joins TRBV19 and TRBJ1-2; D may be TRBD1 (5 bases). V was trimmed by 8 bases and J by 8 bases, leaving 21 bases between them. CDR1 LNHDA and CDR2 SQIVND come from the germline V gene (reference sequence). CDR3 length: 14 amino acids. In DNA form, the CDR3 reads TGTGCCAGTGCATTCCGGGACGCCTCCTGGGGCTACACCTTC. This encodes CASAFRDASWGYTF.

V is TRBV11-2 and J is TRBJ2-5, with D tentatively TRBD1 (6 bases). V dropped 3 bases and J dropped 3 bases, with 11 bases sitting between them. Germline loops: CDR1 SGHAT, CDR2 FQNNGV. This CDR3 has 14 residues. CDR3 bases: TGTGCCAGCAGCTTGACCAGGGGAAAAGAGACCCAGTACTTC. Its translation: CASSLTRGKETQYF.

The rearrangement uses TRBV18 and TRBJ1-5; D uncertain. Trimming pared 6 bases from V and 2 bases from J, leaving 8 bases between. Germline CDR1 reads KGHSH; CDR2 reads LQKENI. This CDR3 contains 13 residues. CDR3 coding DNA: TGTGCCAGCTCGGACCTCCGCAATCAGCCCCAGCATTTT. It specifies CASSDLRNQPQHF.

The chain has TRBV7-9 and TRBJ1-4; 8 bases are shared with TRBD1. Germline V gene lookup returns CDR1 SEHNR and CDR2 FQNEAQ (reference sequence). The junction had 7 bases not matched to a gene; V was cut back by 2 bases and J by 8 bases. The CDR3 runs to 15 residues. Here the CDR3 reads CASSLRTGFREKLFF. The CDR3 bases are TGTGCCAGCAGCTTAAGGACAGGGTTCCGGGAAAAACTGTTTTTT.

The chain links TRBV5-1 to TRBJ1-6, with a possible D match to TRBD1 (5 bases). This CDR3 has 15 amino acids. V lost 1 base to trimming and J lost 8 bases, with 13 bases between them. Looked up from germline, CDR1 is SGHRS and CDR2 is YFSETQ. The CDR3 reads CASSLIGGADSPLHF. The CDR3 DNA follows: TGCGCCAGCAGCTTGATAGGAGGGGCCGATTCACCCCTCCACTTT.

This clone was counted a single time. The rearrangement links TRBV20-1 to TRBJ1-4; D is possibly TRBD1 (5 bases). Germline V gene data show CDR1 as DFQATT and CDR2 as SNEGSKA (reference sequence). V dropped 4 bases and J dropped 7 bases, with 7 bases sitting between them. This CDR3 is 11 amino acids long. As DNA, the CDR3 is TGCAGTGCTACGGGGGGTGAAAAACTGTTTTTT. Amino acid sequence: CSATGGEKLFF.

CDR3: CASSESERDTQYF. CDR3 sequence (DNA): TGCGCCAGCAGTGAGTCTGAACGGGATACGCAGTATTTT. The J gene is TRBJ2-3, the V gene TRBV10-1; D call uncertain. In germline, CDR1 is WNHNN, CDR2 SYGVQD (reference sequence). This CDR3 contains 13 residues. Trimming pared 0 bases from V and 6 bases from J, leaving 7 bases between.

This clone was detected a few times. The chain has TRBV28 and TRBJ1-1; 9 bases agree with TRBD1. V lost 5 bases to trimming and J lost 4 bases; unmatched junction nucleotides: 8. This CDR3 has 15 amino acids. Germline V gene lookup returns CDR1 MDHEN and CDR2 SYDVKM. The CDR3 DNA follows: TGTGCCAGCAGTCGTTTACCACAGGGGGCCACTGAAGCTTTCTTT. Translation gives CASSRLPQGATEAFF.

The rearrangement uses TRBV6-5 and TRBJ1-2, with a weak D call TRBD1 (6 bases). V lost 0 bases to trimming and J lost 4 bases, with 15 bases between them. CDR3 length: 16 residues. Germline CDR1 MNHEY, CDR2 SVGAGI. The CDR3 DNA reads TGTGCCAGCAGTTACTCGGGGGCCCAGGGAGGCTATGGCTACACCTTC. Residues: CASSYSGAQGGYGYTF.

V gene TRBV7-8 combines with J gene TRBJ1-2; TRBD1 matches at 7 bases. J gave up 4 bases and V 1 base, and 3 bases lay outside the gene matches. The CDR3 totals 14 residues. Germline CDR1 is SGHVS and CDR2 is FQNEAQ. CDR3 sequence reads: CASSLGAGGYGYTF. The CDR3 DNA reads as TGTGCCAGCAGCTTAGGAGCAGGGGGCTATGGCTACACCTTC.